This T cell receptor beta chain was identified during a study of blood T cell repertoires in COVID-19. Method: immunoSEQ multiplex PCR; TCRdb's copy keeps in-frame clones and lacks some. The sample records around 240,000 clones, approximately 85% being singletons. The V gene end was trimmed by 5 bases and the J gene end by 8 bases; junction bases not matched to a gene: 18. Germline V lookup: CDR1 SGHVS, CDR2 FQNEAQ. The CDR3 extends over 18 amino acids. Participant age was roughly 18 to 89 years, and participants resided in fewer than 25 US areas. Participants had their cohort set by participant-reported clinical history.

The sequencing sample was made of PBMCs or T cells enriched from blood (not recorded which). This TCR came from a woman aged 45-65 years who had recovered from COVID-19. The chain links TRBV7-8 to TRBJ1-4; 9 nucleotides align to TRBD1. The CDR3 loop reads CASSPTVPGQGKEEKLFF. CDR3 sequence (DNA): TGTGCCAGCAGCCCTACTGTCCCGGGACAGGGAAAGGAAGAAAAACTGTTTTTT.